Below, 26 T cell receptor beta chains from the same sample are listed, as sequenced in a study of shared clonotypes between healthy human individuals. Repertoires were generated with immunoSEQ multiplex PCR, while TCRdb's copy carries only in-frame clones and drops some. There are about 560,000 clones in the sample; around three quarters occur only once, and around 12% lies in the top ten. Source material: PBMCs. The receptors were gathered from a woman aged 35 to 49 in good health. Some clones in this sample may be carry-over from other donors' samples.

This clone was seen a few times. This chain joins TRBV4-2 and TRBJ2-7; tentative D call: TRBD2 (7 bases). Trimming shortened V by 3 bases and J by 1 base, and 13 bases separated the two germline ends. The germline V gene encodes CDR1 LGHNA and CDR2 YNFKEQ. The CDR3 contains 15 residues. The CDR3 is CASSQRGGQSYEQYF. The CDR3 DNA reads TGTGCCAGCAGCCAGAGGGGGGGCCAGTCCTACGAGCAGTACTTC.

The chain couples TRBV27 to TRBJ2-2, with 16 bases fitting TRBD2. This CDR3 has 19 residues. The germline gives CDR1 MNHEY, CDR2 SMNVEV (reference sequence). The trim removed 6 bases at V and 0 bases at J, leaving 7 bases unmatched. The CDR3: CASRTWGLAGGPNTGELFF. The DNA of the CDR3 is TGTGCCAGCAGGACCTGGGGACTAGCGGGAGGGCCGAACACCGGGGAGCTGTTTTTT.

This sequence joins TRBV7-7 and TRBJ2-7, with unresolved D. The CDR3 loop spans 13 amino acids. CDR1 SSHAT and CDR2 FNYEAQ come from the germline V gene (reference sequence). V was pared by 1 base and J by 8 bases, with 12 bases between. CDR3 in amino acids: CASSLGTTSQQYF. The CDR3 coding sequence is TGTGCCAGCAGCTTAGGAACGACCTCCCAGCAGTACTTC.

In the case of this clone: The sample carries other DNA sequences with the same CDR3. CDR3 nucleotide sequence: TGTGCCAGCAGCTTAGGACCGAACCAAGAGACCCAGTACTTC. It yields the protein CASSLGPNQETQYF. This chain uses TRBV7-3 with TRBJ2-5; D gene unclear. Germline loops: CDR1 SGHTA, CDR2 FQGTGA. Trimming took off 2 bases at V and 0 bases at J, with 7 bases between the two ends. The CDR3 loop spans 14 amino acids.

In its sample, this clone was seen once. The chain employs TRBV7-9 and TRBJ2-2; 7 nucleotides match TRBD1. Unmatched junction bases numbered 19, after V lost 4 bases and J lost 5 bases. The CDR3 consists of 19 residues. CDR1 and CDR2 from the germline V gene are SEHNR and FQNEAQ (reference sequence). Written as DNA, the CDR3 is TGTGCCAGCAGCTCCAGCTGGGACAGAGTGTCCCAGAGGACCGGGGAGCTGTTTTTT. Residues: CASSSSWDRVSQRTGELFF.

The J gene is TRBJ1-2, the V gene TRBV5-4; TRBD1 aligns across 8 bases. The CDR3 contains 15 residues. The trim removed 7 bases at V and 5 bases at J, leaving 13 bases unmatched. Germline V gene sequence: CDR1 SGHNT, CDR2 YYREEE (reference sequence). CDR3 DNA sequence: TGTGCCAGCGGGCAGGGGGCCAATCCTGGGTATGGCTACACCTTC. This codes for CASGQGANPGYGYTF.

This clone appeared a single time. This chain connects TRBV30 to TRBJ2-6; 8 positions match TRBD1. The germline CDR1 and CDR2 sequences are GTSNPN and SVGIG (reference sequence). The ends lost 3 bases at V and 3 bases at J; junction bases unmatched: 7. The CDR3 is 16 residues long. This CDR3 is CAWSLKTGGGANVLTF. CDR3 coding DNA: TGTGCCTGGAGCCTAAAAACAGGGGGTGGGGCCAACGTCCTGACTTTC.

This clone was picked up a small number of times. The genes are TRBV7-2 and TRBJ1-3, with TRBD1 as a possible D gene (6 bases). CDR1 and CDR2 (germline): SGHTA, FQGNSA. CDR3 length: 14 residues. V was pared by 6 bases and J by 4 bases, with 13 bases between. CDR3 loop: CASRSGADGNTIYF. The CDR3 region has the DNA TGTGCCAGCAGGTCAGGGGCAGACGGAAACACCATATATTTT.

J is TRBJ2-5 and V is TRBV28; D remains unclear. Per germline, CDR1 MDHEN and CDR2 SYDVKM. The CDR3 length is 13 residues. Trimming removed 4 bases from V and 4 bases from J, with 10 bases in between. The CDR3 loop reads CASSSTDRETQYF. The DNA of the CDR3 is TGTGCCAGCAGTTCGACGGACCGAGAGACCCAGTACTTC.

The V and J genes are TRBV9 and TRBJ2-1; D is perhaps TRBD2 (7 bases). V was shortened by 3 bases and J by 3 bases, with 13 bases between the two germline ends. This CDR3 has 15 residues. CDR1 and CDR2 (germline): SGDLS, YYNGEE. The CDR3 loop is CASSGGGALYNEQFF. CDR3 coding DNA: TGTGCCAGCAGCGGAGGGGGGGCCCTCTACAATGAGCAGTTCTTC.

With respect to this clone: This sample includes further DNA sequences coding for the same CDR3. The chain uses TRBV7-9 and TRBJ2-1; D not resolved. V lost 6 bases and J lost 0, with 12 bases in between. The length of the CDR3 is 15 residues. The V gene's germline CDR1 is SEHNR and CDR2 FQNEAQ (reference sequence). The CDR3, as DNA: TGTGCCAGCAGTCCCCCTGGTCACTCCTACAATGAGCAGTTCTTC. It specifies CASSPPGHSYNEQFF.

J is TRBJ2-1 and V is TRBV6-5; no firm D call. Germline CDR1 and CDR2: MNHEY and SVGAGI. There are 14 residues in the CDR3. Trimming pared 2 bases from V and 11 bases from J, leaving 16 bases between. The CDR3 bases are TGTGCCAGCAGTTACCCTCCACCTGAAAACAAGCAGTTCTTC. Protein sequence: CASSYPPPENKQFF.

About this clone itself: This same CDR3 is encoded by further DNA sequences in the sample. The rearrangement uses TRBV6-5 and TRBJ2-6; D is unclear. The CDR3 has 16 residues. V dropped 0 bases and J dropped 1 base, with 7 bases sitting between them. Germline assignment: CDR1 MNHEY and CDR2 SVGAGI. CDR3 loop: CASSYSSGSGANVLTF. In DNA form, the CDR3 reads TGTGCCAGCAGTTACTCGAGTGGATCTGGGGCCAACGTCCTGACTTTC.

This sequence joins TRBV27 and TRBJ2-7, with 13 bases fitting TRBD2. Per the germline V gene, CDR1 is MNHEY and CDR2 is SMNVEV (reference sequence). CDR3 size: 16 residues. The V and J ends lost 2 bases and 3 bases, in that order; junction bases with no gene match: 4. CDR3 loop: CASSLGLAGAHYEQYF. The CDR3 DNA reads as TGTGCCAGCAGTTTAGGACTAGCGGGGGCCCACTACGAGCAGTACTTC.

CDR3 DNA: TGTGCCAGCAGTTACAATTTGGGGGAAGAGACCCAGTACTTC. Translation: CASSYNLGEETQYF. The chain employs TRBV6-5 and TRBJ2-5; perhaps D is TRBD1 or TRBD2 (5 bases each). The V gene's germline CDR1 is MNHEY and CDR2 SVGAGI. V lost 2 bases to trimming and J lost 3 bases, with 10 bases between them. The CDR3 is 14 amino acids.

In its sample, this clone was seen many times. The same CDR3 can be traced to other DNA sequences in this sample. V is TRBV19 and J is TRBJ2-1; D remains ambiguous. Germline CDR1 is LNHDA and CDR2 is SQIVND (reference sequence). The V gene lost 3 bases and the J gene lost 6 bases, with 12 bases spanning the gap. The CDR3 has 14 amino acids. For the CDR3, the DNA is TGTGCCAGTAGTATTTCGACTGAGGCCAATGAGCAGTTCTTC. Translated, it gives CASSISTEANEQFF.

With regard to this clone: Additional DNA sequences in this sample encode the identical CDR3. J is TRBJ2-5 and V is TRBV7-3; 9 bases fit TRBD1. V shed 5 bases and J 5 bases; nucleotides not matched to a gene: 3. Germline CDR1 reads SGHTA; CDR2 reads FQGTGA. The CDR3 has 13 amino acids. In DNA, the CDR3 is TGTGCCAGCAGCCCCGGACAGGGGGAGACCCAGTACTTC. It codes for CASSPGQGETQYF. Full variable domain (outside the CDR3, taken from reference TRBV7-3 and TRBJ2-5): GAGVSQTPSNKVTEKGKYVELRCDPISGHTALYWYRQSLGQGPEFLIYFQGTGAADDSGLPNDRFFAVRPEGSVSTLKIQRTERGDSAVYLCASSPGQGETQYFGPGTRLLVL.

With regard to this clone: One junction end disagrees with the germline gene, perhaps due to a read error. The CDR3 here is CASRLAGGSYNEQFF. The CDR3 DNA reads TGTGCCAGCAGATTAGCGGGAGGGTCCTACAATGAGCAGTTCTTC. V usage is TRBV13 and J usage is TRBJ2-1; TRBD2 aligns across 11 bases. Germline CDR1 reads PRHDT; CDR2 reads FYEKMQ (reference sequence). There are 15 residues in the CDR3.

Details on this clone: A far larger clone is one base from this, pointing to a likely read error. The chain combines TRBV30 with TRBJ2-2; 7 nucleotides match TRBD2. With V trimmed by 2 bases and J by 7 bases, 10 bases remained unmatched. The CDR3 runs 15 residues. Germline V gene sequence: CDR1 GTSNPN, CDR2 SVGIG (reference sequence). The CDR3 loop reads CAWSSGMASVGELFF. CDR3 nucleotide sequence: TGTGCCTGGAGTAGCGGGATGGCCTCAGTCGGGGAGCTGTTTTTT. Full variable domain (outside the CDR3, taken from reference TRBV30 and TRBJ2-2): SQTIHQWPATLVQPVGSPLSLECTVEGTSNPNLYWYRQAAGRGLQLLFYSVGIGQISSEVPQNLSASRPQDRQFILSSKKLLLSDSGFYLCAWSSGMASVGELFFGEGSRLTVL.

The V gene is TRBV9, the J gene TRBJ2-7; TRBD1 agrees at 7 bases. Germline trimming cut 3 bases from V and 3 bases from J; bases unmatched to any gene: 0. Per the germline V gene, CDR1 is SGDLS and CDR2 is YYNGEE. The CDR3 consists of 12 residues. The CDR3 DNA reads TGTGCCAGCAGCGCAGGGGGCTACGAGCAGTACTTC. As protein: CASSAGGYEQYF. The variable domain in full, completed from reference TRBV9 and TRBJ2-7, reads DSGVTQTPKHLITATGQRVTLRCSPRSGDLSVYWYQQSLDQGLQFLIQYYNGEERAKGNILERFSAQQFPDLHSELNLSSLELGDSALYFCASSAGGYEQYFGPGTRLTVT.

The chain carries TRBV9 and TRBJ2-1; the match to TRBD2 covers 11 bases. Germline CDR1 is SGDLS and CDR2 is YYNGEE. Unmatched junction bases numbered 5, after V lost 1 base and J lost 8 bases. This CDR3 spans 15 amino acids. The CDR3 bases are TGTGCCAGCAGCGTAACTAGCGGGAGTTTCCATGAGCAGTTCTTC. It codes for CASSVTSGSFHEQFF.

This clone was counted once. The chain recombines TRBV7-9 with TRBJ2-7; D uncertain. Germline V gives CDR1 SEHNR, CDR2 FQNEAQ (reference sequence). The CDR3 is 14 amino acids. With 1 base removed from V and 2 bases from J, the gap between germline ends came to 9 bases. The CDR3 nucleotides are TGTGCCAGCAGCTTAGTACAGAATACCTACGAGCAGTACTTC. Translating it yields CASSLVQNTYEQYF.

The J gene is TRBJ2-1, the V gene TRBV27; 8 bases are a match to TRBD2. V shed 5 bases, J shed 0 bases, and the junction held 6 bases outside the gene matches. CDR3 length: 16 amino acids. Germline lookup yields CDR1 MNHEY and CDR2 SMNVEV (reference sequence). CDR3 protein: CASSTVAGSSYNEQFF. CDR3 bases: TGTGCCAGCAGTACCGTAGCGGGAAGCTCCTACAATGAGCAGTTCTTC.

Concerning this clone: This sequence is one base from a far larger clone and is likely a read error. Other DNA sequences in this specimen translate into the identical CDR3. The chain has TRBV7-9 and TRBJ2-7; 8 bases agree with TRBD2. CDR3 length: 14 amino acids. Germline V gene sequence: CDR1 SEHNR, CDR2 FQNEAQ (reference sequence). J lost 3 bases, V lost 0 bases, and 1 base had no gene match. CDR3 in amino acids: CASSLAGTSYEQYF. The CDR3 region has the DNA TGTGCCAGCAGCTTAGCCGGGACTAGCTACGAGCAGTACTTC.

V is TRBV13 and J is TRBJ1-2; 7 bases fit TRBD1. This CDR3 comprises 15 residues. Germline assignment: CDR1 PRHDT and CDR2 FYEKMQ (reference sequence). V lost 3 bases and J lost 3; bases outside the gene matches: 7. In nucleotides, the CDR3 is TGTGCCAGCAGCTTTAAACAGGGGCCCTACTATGGCTACACCTTC. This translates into CASSFKQGPYYGYTF.

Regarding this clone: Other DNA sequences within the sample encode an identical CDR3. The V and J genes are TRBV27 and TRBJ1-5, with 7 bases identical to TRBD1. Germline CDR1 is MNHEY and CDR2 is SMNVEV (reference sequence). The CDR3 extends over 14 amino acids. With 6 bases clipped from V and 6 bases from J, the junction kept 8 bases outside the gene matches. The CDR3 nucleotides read TGTGCCAGCAGAGTCAGGGGGGAGTGTCAGCCCCAGCATTTT. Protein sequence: CASRVRGECQPQHF.